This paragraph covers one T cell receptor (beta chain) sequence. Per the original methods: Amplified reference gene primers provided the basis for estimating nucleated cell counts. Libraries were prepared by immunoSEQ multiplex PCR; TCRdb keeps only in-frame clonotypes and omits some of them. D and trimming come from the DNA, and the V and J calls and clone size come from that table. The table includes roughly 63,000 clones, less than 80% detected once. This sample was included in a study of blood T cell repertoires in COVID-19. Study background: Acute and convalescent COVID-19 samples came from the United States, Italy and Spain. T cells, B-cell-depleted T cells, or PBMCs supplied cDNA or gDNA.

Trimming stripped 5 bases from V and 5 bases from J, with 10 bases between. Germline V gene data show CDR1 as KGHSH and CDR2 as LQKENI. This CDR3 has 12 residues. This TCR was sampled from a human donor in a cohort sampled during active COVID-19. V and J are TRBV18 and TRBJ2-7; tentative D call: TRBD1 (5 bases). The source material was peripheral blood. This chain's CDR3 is CASSADRNEQYF. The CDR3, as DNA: TGTGCCAGCTCAGCTGACAGAAACGAGCAGTACTTC.